The TCR beta chain under discussion was sequenced for a study of OX40 agonist ivuxolimab in advanced cancers. Study-wide results and limits: Expansion of clones was among the lowest in partial responders at 0.1-3.0 mg/kg. Within 6 weeks, CD4+ and CD8+ blood T cells expanded clonally at 0.1 to 3.0 mg/kg. Expanded peripheral T-cell antigen specificity went undetermined.

Only a few counts were recorded for this clone. Its antigen is still unknown. Method: immunoSEQ multiplex PCR; TCRdb's copy keeps in-frame clones and lacks some. The table lists about 55,000 clones, 60% to 80% of them singletons. Losses at the gene ends were 5 bases for V and 1 base for J; bases not matched to a gene: 4. The V gene's germline CDR1 is GTSNPN and CDR2 SVGIG (reference sequence). This CDR3 spans 13 amino acids. Sequenced material: CD4+ or CD8+ T cells sorted from blood, taken in a trial of the OX40 agonist ivuxolimab. The sequence came from an adult with an advanced solid tumor such as melanoma, head and neck, liver or kidney cancer. The V call is TRBV30, the J call TRBJ1-1; TRBD1 agrees at 7 bases. CDR3 amino acids: CAWGGQSNTEAFF. DNA of the CDR3: TGTGCCTGGGGGGGACAGTCGAACACTGAAGCTTTCTTT.